Each of the 32 T cell receptor beta chains below was sequenced from the same sample in a study of blood T cell repertoires in COVID-19. Profiled with immunoSEQ multiplex PCR; TCRdb holds only in-frame clones, not every one. Of more than 150,000 clones in the sample, 80% to 85% are singletons; the top ten hold about 8%. The material sequenced was PBMCs or T cells enriched from blood (not recorded which). Every receptor here comes from a woman aged 50 to 60 who had recovered from COVID-19.

The chain links TRBV7-2 to TRBJ2-7; 9 nucleotides agree with TRBD1. Germline CDR1 and CDR2: SGHTA and FQGNSA. V was clipped by 2 bases and J by 2 bases; unmatched bases: 4. This CDR3 is 15 amino acids long. Here the CDR3 reads CASSLNRGLTYEQYF. The DNA for the CDR3 is TGTGCCAGCAGCTTAAACAGGGGGCTAACCTACGAGCAGTACTTC.

The chain recombines TRBV28 with TRBJ1-6; 9 bases agree with TRBD1. This CDR3 comprises 14 residues. The V and J ends lost 4 bases and 9 bases, in that order; junction bases with no gene match: 4. Germline V lookup: CDR1 MDHEN, CDR2 SYDVKM. The CDR3 coding sequence is TGTGCCAGCAGTTCGGGACAGGGATTTTCACCCCTCCACTTT. Its translation is CASSSGQGFSPLHF.

This chain uses TRBV6-2 or TRBV6-3 with TRBJ1-5; 12 bases fit TRBD1. The trim removed 2 bases at V and 1 base at J, leaving 0 bases unmatched. This CDR3 contains 16 residues. Germline V lookup: CDR1 MNHEY, CDR2 SVGEGT. CDR3 loop: CASSYGTGGSNQPQHF. In nucleotides, the CDR3 is TGTGCCAGCAGTTACGGGACAGGGGGCAGCAATCAGCCCCAGCATTTT.

V usage is TRBV25-1 and J usage is TRBJ2-6; tentative D call: TRBD2 (5 bases). CDR1 is MGHDK, CDR2 SYGVNS, per germline. Trimming cost V 6 bases and J 4 bases, with 16 bases left between them. The CDR3 loop spans 16 amino acids. CDR3: CASRKPGMGGANVLTF. The DNA of the CDR3 is TGTGCCAGCAGGAAACCGGGGATGGGGGGGGCCAACGTCCTGACTTTC.

The genes are TRBV6-2 or TRBV6-3 and TRBJ2-5, with 10 bases identical to TRBD2. Trimming removed 6 bases from V and 5 bases from J; junction bases left unmatched: 6. Looked up from germline, CDR1 is MNHEY and CDR2 is SVGEGT. The CDR3 loop spans 14 amino acids. CDR3 coding DNA: TGTGCCAGCAGCCAGCGGGGGGGCCGGGAGACCCAGTACTTC. This gives the protein CASSQRGGRETQYF.

The J gene is TRBJ2-2, the V gene TRBV6-5; 7 bases match TRBD2. The J segment lost 2 bases and the V segment lost 6 bases, leaving 3 bases of the junction unmatched. The germline CDR1 and CDR2 sequences are MNHEY and SVGAGI. There are 14 residues in the CDR3. CDR3 sequence reads: CASSGGINTGELFF. The CDR3 nucleotides are TGTGCCAGCAGCGGGGGGATTAACACCGGGGAGCTGTTTTTT.

The genes are TRBV6-5 and TRBJ1-1; D possibly corresponds to TRBD1 (6 bases). The V end lost 5 bases, the J end lost 8 bases, and 18 bases lay between the germline ends. The CDR3 loop spans 14 amino acids. The germline V gene has CDR1 MNHEY and CDR2 SVGAGI. The CDR3 protein is CASSPTHTGKEAFF. The CDR3, as DNA: TGTGCCAGCAGTCCCACCCATACAGGGAAAGAAGCTTTCTTT.

This chain uses TRBV5-1 with TRBJ1-6; no reliable D call. This CDR3 has 15 residues. Germline V gene sequence: CDR1 SGHRS, CDR2 YFSETQ. V gave up 4 bases and J gave up 4 bases, with 12 bases separating them. This chain's CDR3 is CASSPAADYNSPLHF. CDR3 DNA: TGCGCCAGCAGCCCGGCGGCGGATTATAATTCACCCCTCCACTTT.

This clone was picked up a small number of times. The chain is built from TRBV4-2 and TRBJ1-2; D is uncertain. This CDR3 comprises 13 residues. V was shortened by 0 bases and J by 7 bases, with 9 bases between the two germline ends. Germline loops: CDR1 LGHNA, CDR2 YNFKEQ. The CDR3: CASSQDGGFGYTF. CDR3 sequence (DNA): TGTGCCAGCAGCCAAGATGGAGGGTTTGGCTACACCTTC.

The chain links TRBV12-3 or TRBV12-4 to TRBJ1-2; 7 bases fit TRBD1. Trimming cost V 2 bases and J 8 bases; bases outside gene matches: 5. CDR3 length: 13 amino acids. The CDR3 bases are TGTGCCAGCAGTTTAAGGGGGCAGGAAGGCTACACCTTC. It codes for CASSLRGQEGYTF.

The rearrangement links TRBV27 to TRBJ2-7, with 7 bases lining up with TRBD1. The CDR3 has 15 residues. Germline CDR1 reads MNHEY; CDR2 reads SMNVEV (reference sequence). The V gene end was trimmed by 1 base and the J gene end by 2 bases; junction bases not matched to a gene: 5. CDR3 in amino acids: CASSLYRDRTYEQYF. In nucleotides, the CDR3 is TGTGCCAGCAGTTTATACCGGGACAGAACCTACGAGCAGTACTTC.

V gene TRBV27 combines with J gene TRBJ2-7; 8 nucleotides match TRBD1. Germline V gene sequence: CDR1 MNHEY, CDR2 SMNVEV (reference sequence). This CDR3 region has 14 residues. The V gene end was trimmed by 5 bases and the J gene end by 5 bases; junction bases not matched to a gene: 8. CDR3 in DNA: TGTGCCAGCAGTCCGCGGACAGGGCGGGACGAGCAGTACTTC. The encoded protein is CASSPRTGRDEQYF.

The chain combines TRBV4-3 with TRBJ2-1; 8 positions agree with TRBD2. CDR1 is LGHNA and CDR2 is YSLEER in the germline V gene. J gave up 4 bases and V 0 bases, and 8 bases lay outside the gene matches. The CDR3 loop spans 17 amino acids. The CDR3 coding sequence is TGCGCCAGCAGCCAAGATTTAGCGGGACTACCTTACAATGAGCAGTTCTTC. As protein: CASSQDLAGLPYNEQFF.

This clone was observed once. V usage is TRBV15 and J usage is TRBJ1-1, with a possible D match to TRBD1 (6 bases). Germline V CDR1 and CDR2: LNHNV, YYDKDF (reference sequence). V lost 3 bases, J lost 0 bases, and 17 bases lay in between. The CDR3 runs to 17 residues. As DNA, the CDR3 is TGTGCCACCAGCAGCGCGTTATTGGACAGAATGAACACTGAAGCTTTCTTT. Protein product: CATSSALLDRMNTEAFF.

This clone has only one observation. This chain uses TRBV3-1 (or the pseudogene TRBV3-2) with TRBJ2-1, with 8 bases that match TRBD2. CDR1 LGHDT and CDR2 YNNKEL come from the germline V gene (reference sequence). V lost 6 bases and J lost 7; bases outside the gene matches: 8. The CDR3 is made up of 14 amino acids. DNA for the CDR3: TGTGCCAGCAGACTCGGGGGGGGCCGGAATGAGCAGTTCTTC. Its protein product is CASRLGGGRNEQFF.

V usage is TRBV6-5 and J usage is TRBJ2-7; D perhaps matches TRBD2 (6 bases). There are 16 residues in the CDR3. CDR1 and CDR2 from the germline V gene are MNHEY and SVGAGI. The V and J ends lost 3 bases and 1 base respectively, with 16 bases between them. Written as DNA, the CDR3 is TGTGCCAGCAGTTATCTGAGGTTGGCGGGATCCTACGAGCAGTACTTC. Translating it yields CASSYLRLAGSYEQYF.

The rearrangement joins TRBV18 to TRBJ2-5; 7 bases line up with TRBD1. Trimming at V came to 6 bases and at J to 2 bases, leaving 3 bases not matched to a gene. Germline lookup yields CDR1 KGHSH and CDR2 LQKENI. This CDR3 region has 13 residues. The DNA of the CDR3 is TGTGCCAGCTCGGGGACAGTTCAAGAGACCCAGTACTTC. This sequence encodes CASSGTVQETQYF.

The chain joins TRBV5-8 to TRBJ2-2; TRBD1 matches 8 bases. Germline trimming cut 0 bases from V and 7 bases from J; bases unmatched to any gene: 5. Germline CDR1 reads SGHTS; CDR2 reads YDEGEE. The CDR3 is 15 residues long. The CDR3 region is CASSLAGQVLGELFF. In nucleotides, the CDR3 is TGTGCCAGCAGCTTGGCGGGACAGGTGCTCGGGGAGCTGTTTTTT. The full variable domain, with the rest looked up from reference TRBV5-8 and TRBJ2-2, is EAGVTQSPTHLIKTRGQQATLRCSPISGHTSVYWYQQALGLGLQFLLWYDEGEERNRGNFPPRFSGRQFPNYSSELNVNALELEDSALYLCASSLAGQVLGELFFGEGSRLTVL.

This rearrangement joins TRBV13 to TRBJ1-6, with 9 nucleotides matching TRBD1. The V segment lost 5 bases and the J segment 6 bases; nucleotides outside the gene matches: 5. The CDR3 runs to 15 residues. Germline V gene sequence: CDR1 PRHDT, CDR2 FYEKMQ (reference sequence). The CDR3 loop reads CASSPQGASNSPLHF. The CDR3 region has the DNA TGTGCCAGCAGCCCACAGGGGGCCAGTAATTCACCCCTCCACTTT. Together with reference TRBV13 and TRBJ1-6, the CDR3 gives the full variable domain: AAGVIQSPRHLIKEKRETATLKCYPIPRHDTVYWYQQGPGQDPQFLISFYEKMQSDKGSIPDRFSAQQFSDYHSELNMSSLELGDSALYFCASSPQGASNSPLHFGNGTRLTVT.

The chain couples TRBV19 to TRBJ2-5; 7 nucleotides match TRBD2. This CDR3 spans 14 amino acids. The junction had 4 bases not matched to a gene; V was cut back by 4 bases and J by 2 bases. Germline V CDR1 and CDR2: LNHDA, SQIVND (reference sequence). CDR3 residues: CASSNQRGQETQYF. For the CDR3, the DNA is TGTGCCAGTAGTAACCAGCGGGGTCAAGAGACCCAGTACTTC.

V and J are TRBV12-5 and TRBJ2-7; 9 positions match TRBD1. CDR3 size: 15 residues. With 6 bases clipped from V and 4 bases from J, the junction kept 10 bases outside the gene matches. Germline-derived CDR1 and CDR2 are LGHNT and FRNRAP. In DNA form, the CDR3 reads TGTGCTAGTGGCACAGGGGGCACTCCCTCTTACGAGCAGTACTTC. This gives the protein CASGTGGTPSYEQYF.

Comment on this clone: Additional DNA sequences in this sample encode the identical CDR3. The gene calls are TRBV24-1 and TRBJ2-7; 8 bases are shared with TRBD1. This CDR3 contains 15 residues. The germline gives CDR1 KGHDR, CDR2 SFDVKD. V was pared by 2 bases and J by 2 bases, with 4 bases of the junction left unmatched. CDR3: CATSDSGTGAYEQYF. The CDR3 DNA is TGTGCCACCAGTGATTCCGGGACAGGCGCCTACGAGCAGTACTTC.

The gene calls are TRBV5-1 and TRBJ1-1, with D maybe TRBD1 (6 bases). Per the germline V gene, CDR1 is SGHRS and CDR2 is YFSETQ. The CDR3 is 13 amino acids. V was shortened by 0 bases and J by 5 bases, with 8 bases between the two germline ends. CDR3 sequence: CASSLDRATEAFF. CDR3 nucleotides: TGCGCCAGCAGCTTGGACAGGGCTACTGAAGCTTTCTTT. The variable domain in full, completed from reference TRBV5-1 and TRBJ1-1, reads KAGVTQTPRYLIKTRGQQVTLSCSPISGHRSVSWYQQTPGQGLQFLFEYFSETQRNKGNFPGRFSGRQFSNSRSEMNVSTLELGDSALYLCASSLDRATEAFFGQGTRLTVV.

The chain combines TRBV7-2 with TRBJ1-3; the match to TRBD1 covers 8 bases. V lost 4 bases and J lost 3; bases outside the gene matches: 8. Germline-derived CDR1 and CDR2 are SGHTA and FQGNSA. This CDR3 comprises 16 residues. Here the CDR3 DNA reads TGTGCCAGCAGCTCGATGCCAGGGGGCAGTGGAAACACCATATATTTT. Protein product: CASSSMPGGSGNTIYF.

The sample holds one count of this clone. The chain carries TRBV6-2 or TRBV6-3 and TRBJ1-5; D may be TRBD1 (6 bases). CDR3 length equals 13 residues. V gave up 5 bases and J gave up 4 bases, with 9 bases separating them. Germline assignment: CDR1 MNHEY and CDR2 SVGEGT. CDR3 coding DNA: TGTGCCAGCAGTCGACAGGAGAATCAGCCCCAGCATTTT. Amino acid sequence: CASSRQENQPQHF.

This chain links TRBV4-1 with TRBJ2-2; 8 nucleotides agree with TRBD2. The germline V gene has CDR1 MGHRA and CDR2 YSYEKL. After removal of 7 bases from V and 4 bases from J, the junction contained 14 bases not matched to a gene. The CDR3 covers 17 residues. CDR3 DNA sequence: TGCGCCAGCACCCTGGGAGGGAGCGGGAGAATCACCGGGGAGCTGTTTTTT. Translated, it gives CASTLGGSGRITGELFF.

The chain links TRBV28 to TRBJ1-2; D gene ambiguous. Germline assignment: CDR1 MDHEN and CDR2 SYDVKM. Deletions cut 10 bases from V and 1 base from J, with 10 bases between. The CDR3 totals 12 residues. The CDR3 DNA is TGTGCCACCGGACTTTTTAACTATGGCTACACCTTC. Translated, it gives CATGLFNYGYTF.

This chain links TRBV18 with TRBJ1-1; 7 bases agree with TRBD1. Trimming at V came to 0 bases and at J to 4 bases, leaving 8 bases not matched to a gene. The CDR3 length is 16 residues. Germline CDR1 KGHSH, CDR2 LQKENI. The CDR3 coding sequence is TGTGCCAGCTCACCACCCCGAACAGGGGCACTCACTGAAGCTTTCTTT. It codes for CASSPPRTGALTEAFF.

J is TRBJ1-1 and V is TRBV7-2; D unresolved. The length of the CDR3 is 12 residues. The ends were cut back, 3 bases at V and 6 bases at J, with 8 bases in the middle. Germline assignment: CDR1 SGHTA and CDR2 FQGNSA. The CDR3, as DNA: TGTGCCAGCAGCTTTGAACACGCTGAAGCTTTCTTT. Translating it yields CASSFEHAEAFF.

This clone has at least ten counts. The V gene is TRBV9, the J gene TRBJ2-7; 9 bases are a match to TRBD1. Germline CDR1 is SGDLS and CDR2 is YYNGEE. Trimming cost V 4 bases and J 7 bases; bases outside gene matches: 12. CDR3 size: 15 residues. This chain's CDR3 is CASSRDRDRVREQYF. In DNA form, the CDR3 reads TGTGCCAGCAGCCGAGACCGGGACAGGGTGAGAGAGCAGTACTTC.

CDR3 in amino acids: CASRIAGGPNYEQYF. CDR3 DNA: TGTGCCAGCCGTATAGCGGGAGGGCCCAATTACGAGCAGTACTTC. The chain links TRBV28 to TRBJ2-7; 11 nucleotides agree with TRBD2. V lost 8 bases to trimming and J lost 4 bases; unmatched junction nucleotides: 10. The CDR3 is 15 residues long. Germline CDR1 is MDHEN and CDR2 is SYDVKM.

The chain combines TRBV27 with TRBJ1-1; 7 bases map to TRBD1. The CDR3 length is 13 residues. Germline V CDR1 and CDR2: MNHEY, SMNVEV (reference sequence). Unmatched junction bases numbered 4, after V lost 5 bases and J lost 4 bases. The CDR3 region is CASSRQGSTEAFF. The CDR3 DNA is TGTGCCAGCAGTCGACAGGGAAGCACTGAAGCTTTCTTT.